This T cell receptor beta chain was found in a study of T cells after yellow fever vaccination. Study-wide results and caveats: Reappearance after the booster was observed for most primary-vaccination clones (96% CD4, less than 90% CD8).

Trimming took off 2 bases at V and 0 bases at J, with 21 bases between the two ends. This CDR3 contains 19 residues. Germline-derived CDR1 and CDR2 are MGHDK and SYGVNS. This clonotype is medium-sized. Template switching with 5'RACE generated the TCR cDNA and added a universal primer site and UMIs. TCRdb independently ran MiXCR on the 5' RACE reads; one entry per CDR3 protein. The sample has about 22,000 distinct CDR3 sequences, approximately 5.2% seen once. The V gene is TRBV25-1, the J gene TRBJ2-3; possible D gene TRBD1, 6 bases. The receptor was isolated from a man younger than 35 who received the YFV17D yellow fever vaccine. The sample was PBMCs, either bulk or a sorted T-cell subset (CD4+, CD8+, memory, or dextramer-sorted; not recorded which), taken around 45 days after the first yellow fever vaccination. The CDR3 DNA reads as TGTGCCAGCAGTGAAGAATTTACCGGGACACCTGTTAGCACAGATACGCAGTATTTT. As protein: CASSEEFTGTPVSTDTQYF.